These 18 T cell receptor beta chains were sequenced from one sample in a study of identical twins. TCRdb recomputed calls from the 5' RACE reads with MiXCR, one row per CDR3 protein. The sample lists under 250,000 distinct CDR3 sequences, about 13% seen once, with 4% to 5% in the top ten. These same data were also listed under a study on yellow fever vaccine responses in identical twins.

The source material was memory (CD45RO+) T cells sorted from blood. These receptors were collected from a woman aged 18-30 years in good health.

This clonotype was counted only a few times. The chain carries TRBV9 and TRBJ2-5; D gene uncertain. The CDR3 is made up of 13 amino acids. Trimming cost V 1 base and J 2 bases, with 6 bases left between them. Germline assignment: CDR1 SGDLS and CDR2 YYNGEE. The CDR3 protein is CASSVRIQETQYF. In DNA form, the CDR3 reads TGTGCCAGCAGCGTACGAATTCAAGAGACCCAGTACTTC. Full variable domain (rest looked up from reference TRBV9 and TRBJ2-5): DSGVTQTPKHLITATGQRVTLRCSPRSGDLSVYWYQQSLDQGLQFLIQYYNGEERAKGNILERFSAQQFPDLHSELNLSSLELGDSALYFCASSVRIQETQYFGPGTRLLVL.

There are a few counts of this clonotype. The chain has TRBV2 and TRBJ2-1, with 7 bases lining up with TRBD1. The CDR3 extends over 15 amino acids. The J segment lost 6 bases and the V segment lost 3 bases, leaving 8 bases of the junction unmatched. Per the germline V gene, CDR1 is SNHLY and CDR2 is FYNNEI. In nucleotides, the CDR3 is TGTGCCAGCAGTGAGGGTAGGGGGCCGGTCAATGAGCAGTTCTTC. Its translation is CASSEGRGPVNEQFF.

This sequence joins TRBV9 and TRBJ2-1, with D tentatively TRBD2 (5 bases). Germline CDR1 and CDR2: SGDLS and YYNGEE. CDR3 length: 14 residues. The V end lost 3 bases, the J end lost 2 bases, and 9 bases lay between the germline ends. The CDR3 DNA sequence: TGTGCCAGCAGCGGATCGGGGACCTACAATGAGCAGTTCTTC. Protein: CASSGSGTYNEQFF.

This clonotype was seen more than once but under ten times. The gene calls are TRBV6-1 and TRBJ2-3; no clear D gene. CDR3 length: 15 amino acids. The V end was cut by 10 bases, the J end by 5 bases, with 22 bases between. Germline V lookup: CDR1 MNHNS, CDR2 SASEGT. Here the CDR3 DNA reads TGTGCCACCGCCGTCGTCCCTGTTGGGTTAGATACGCAGTATTTT. This encodes CATAVVPVGLDTQYF.

J is TRBJ1-1 and V is TRBV10-1; D is unclear. Trimming removed 5 bases from V and 3 bases from J, with 10 bases in between. CDR3 length: 13 amino acids. Germline V lookup: CDR1 WNHNN, CDR2 SYGVQD (reference sequence). DNA for the CDR3: TGCGCCAGCAGTAGCTCAGAATACACTGAAGCTTTCTTT. Translating gives CASSSSEYTEAFF.

The rearrangement links TRBV7-2 to TRBJ2-7; 7 bases align to TRBD2. V lost 3 bases to trimming and J lost 0 bases; unmatched junction nucleotides: 2. Germline-derived CDR1 and CDR2 are SGHTA and FQGNSA. This CDR3 comprises 14 residues. The CDR3 DNA sequence: TGTGCCAGCAGCTTTGGCGGGAGCTCCTACGAGCAGTACTTC. The encoded protein is CASSFGGSSYEQYF. The variable domain in full, completed from reference TRBV7-2 and TRBJ2-7, reads GAGVSQSPSNKVTEKGKDVELRCDPISGHTALYWYRQSLGQGLEFLIYFQGNSAPDKSGLPSDRFSAERTGGSVSTLTIQRTQQEDSAVYLCASSFGGSSYEQYFGPGTRLTVT.

This clonotype was counted between two and nine times. The chain uses TRBV29-1 and TRBJ2-2, with 13 bases fitting TRBD2. Per the germline V gene, CDR1 is SQVTM and CDR2 is ANQGSEA. The ends lost 3 bases at V and 3 bases at J; junction bases unmatched: 7. The length of the CDR3 is 17 residues. The DNA of the CDR3 is TGCAGCGTTGAGACACTAGCGGGAGGGCCATACACCGGGGAGCTGTTTTTT. Protein product: CSVETLAGGPYTGELFF.

As DNA, the CDR3 is TGCGCCAGCAGCCGGACCGGACAGGTTGCAACTAATGAAAAACTGTTTTTT. Protein product: CASSRTGQVATNEKLFF. The chain links TRBV4-3 to TRBJ1-4, with 7 bases identical to TRBD1. Germline-derived CDR1 and CDR2 are LGHNA and YSLEER. V shed 4 bases and J 0 bases; nucleotides not matched to a gene: 8. The CDR3 extends over 17 amino acids.

This chain links TRBV6-2 or TRBV6-3 with TRBJ2-6; possibly TRBD2 for D (6 bases). V was cut by 2 bases and J by 4 bases, with 12 bases left in between. Germline assignment: CDR1 MNHEY and CDR2 SVGEGT. This CDR3 has 16 amino acids. The CDR3 region has the DNA TGTGCCAGCAGTTACGATGGGGGGACCGGGGCCAACGTCCTGACTTTC. Translation: CASSYDGGTGANVLTF.

This clonotype showed up many times. The chain carries TRBV12-3 or TRBV12-4 and TRBJ2-3; 8 nucleotides match TRBD1. This CDR3 region has 16 residues. The V and J ends lost 1 base and 1 base, in that order; junction bases with no gene match: 4. CDR3 in DNA: TGTGCCAGCAGTTTAGATCCGGGACAGGGCACAGATACGCAGTATTTT. It specifies CASSLDPGQGTDTQYF.

The rearrangement uses TRBV2 and TRBJ2-3; TRBD2 might be the D (6 bases). In germline, CDR1 is SNHLY, CDR2 FYNNEI. CDR3 size: 17 residues. The V and J ends lost 2 bases and 0 bases respectively, with 15 bases between them. The CDR3 DNA reads TGTGCCAGCAGTGAATACGGGACTTCCCTTAGCACAGATACGCAGTATTTT. It encodes CASSEYGTSLSTDTQYF.

This clonotype was detected many times. The CDR3 loop reads CASSSSSGRASSGANVLTF. The CDR3 DNA follows: TGTGCCAGCAGCTCCTCCTCCGGCAGGGCCAGCTCTGGGGCCAACGTCCTGACTTTC. The chain employs TRBV7-8 and TRBJ2-6; TRBD1 is a possible D gene (5 bases). Trimming removed 4 bases from V and 0 bases from J, with 19 bases in between. CDR3 length equals 19 residues. Germline CDR1 reads SGHVS; CDR2 reads FQNEAQ.

Ten or more counts support this clonotype. The chain carries TRBV7-6 and TRBJ2-7; TRBD1 matches 11 bases. This CDR3 region has 15 residues. Germline CDR1 and CDR2: SGHVS and FNYEAQ. Losses at the gene ends were 4 bases for V and 1 base for J; bases not matched to a gene: 3. The CDR3 nucleotides read TGTGCCAGCAGCTATGGGACAGGGGGATCCTACGAGCAGTACTTC. This codes for CASSYGTGGSYEQYF.

Only one count was recorded for this clonotype. The rearrangement links TRBV20-1 to TRBJ2-7; D gene unclear. CDR1 DFQATT and CDR2 SNEGSKA come from the germline V gene (reference sequence). Trimming removed 8 bases from V and 5 bases from J, with 16 bases in between. The CDR3 contains 12 residues. This CDR3 reads CSTRTELHEQYF. The CDR3 bases are TGCAGTACCCGGACGGAGCTCCACGAGCAGTACTTC.

This clonotype was seen just once. V is TRBV6-1 and J is TRBJ1-6, with a tentative D call TRBD1 (6 bases). Germline assignment: CDR1 MNHNS and CDR2 SASEGT. The V gene lost 6 bases and the J gene lost 5 bases, with 14 bases spanning the gap. The length of the CDR3 is 15 residues. The CDR3: CASSLEGGNNSPLHF. The CDR3, as DNA: TGTGCCAGCAGCCTCGAGGGGGGCAATAATTCACCCCTCCACTTT.

The chain has TRBV28 and TRBJ2-5; D perhaps matches TRBD1 (5 bases). V gave up 2 bases and J gave up 5 bases, with 9 bases separating them. The CDR3 contains 13 residues. Germline-derived CDR1 and CDR2 are MDHEN and SYDVKM. The CDR3 here is CASSLQGRETQYF. The CDR3 region has the DNA TGTGCCAGCAGTTTACAGGGAAGGGAGACCCAGTACTTC.

The V gene is TRBV7-2, the J gene TRBJ1-1, with a weak D call TRBD1 (6 bases). Looked up from germline, CDR1 is SGHTA and CDR2 is FQGNSA. This CDR3 spans 16 amino acids. V lost 4 bases and J lost 1, with 16 bases in between. The CDR3 region has the DNA TGTGCCAGCAGCTCCCACCGAGACAGGAGGAACACTGAAGCTTTCTTT. It yields the protein CASSSHRDRRNTEAFF.

This clonotype has only a few counts. The chain links TRBV29-1 to TRBJ2-2; no clear D. CDR3 size: 11 residues. CDR1 is SQVTM and CDR2 is ANQGSEA in the germline V gene. The V end lost 4 bases, the J end lost 5 bases, and 5 bases lay between the germline ends. CDR3 sequence (DNA): TGCAGCGTTGGGCAAACCGGGGAGCTGTTTTTT. It translates to CSVGQTGELFF.